This TCR beta chain was captured by sequencing in a study of T cells in women clearing cervical HPV infection. The CDR3 has 14 residues. Germline assignment: CDR1 SGHNT and CDR2 YENEEA. With 1 base removed from V and 7 bases from J, the gap between germline ends came to 10 bases. Concerning this clone itself: The CDR3 end is not reached by the read, which stops 3 residues before it; the germline J gene fills it in.

Sequencing was performed with immunoSEQ multiplex PCR; in TCRdb, only in-frame clones are kept and a portion is missing. Its table lists roughly 37,000 clones. The origin of this receptor is a woman aged 18-70 years with a cervical HPV16 infection that either progressed to CIN3+ or cleared (not recorded which). The chain couples TRBV11-3 to TRBJ2-2; TRBD1 is a possible D gene (6 bases). The specimen sequenced was blood buffy coat. CDR3 DNA, as far as it was read: TGTGCCAGCAGCTTAGTAACAGGGATCGGGGAG. Protein product: CASSLVTGIGE. The full CDR3 sequence reads CASSLVTGIGELFF.